The 32 T cell receptor beta chains below were found in one sample sequenced in a study of control samples from healthy donors and cancer patients (dated by TCRdb to about 2020). Library method: the immunoSEQ multiplex PCR assay. TCRdb's version of the immuneACCESS table is confined to in-frame rearrangements and falls short of the full clone set. An unresolved V gene accounts for under half of the shortfall where checked; the remainder is of unknown origin. This sample has about 85,000 clones in its table, and about nine tenths of those were observed once. The ten top clones hold about 4% of the sample. Sequencing was performed on blood. Receptors originate from a woman between 18 and 30 years old in good health.

The CDR3 region has the DNA TGTGCCAGCAGTTTATGGGACACTGAAGCTTTCTTT. Amino acids: CASSLWDTEAFF. The genes are TRBV28 and TRBJ1-1, with D unresolved. The V gene lost 0 bases and the J gene lost 3 bases, with 2 bases spanning the gap. CDR3 length: 12 residues. Per the germline V gene, CDR1 is MDHEN and CDR2 is SYDVKM.

This clone was detected a few times. The V gene is TRBV4-2, the J gene TRBJ2-1, with D hard to call. Trimming cost V 0 bases and J 10 bases, with 13 bases left between them. CDR1 is LGHNA, CDR2 YNFKEQ, per germline. This CDR3 spans 14 amino acids. CDR3 sequence: CASSQDSQAGEQFF. The CDR3 DNA reads as TGTGCCAGCAGCCAAGATTCCCAAGCCGGAGAGCAGTTCTTC.

The chain couples TRBV6-5 to TRBJ1-1; D unresolved. The V end was cut by 4 bases, the J end by 1 base, with 7 bases between. CDR3 length equals 13 residues. Germline V lookup: CDR1 MNHEY, CDR2 SVGAGI. In DNA, the CDR3 is TGTGCCAGCAGTTTGAACAGGAACACTGAAGCTTTCTTT. It is translated as CASSLNRNTEAFF.

This sequence joins TRBV5-7 and TRBJ2-4; the D gene is possibly TRBD2 (5 bases). TRBV5-7 is known as an ORF, though its function is uncertain. V lost 0 bases and J 3 bases, leaving 10 bases between the germline ends. CDR3 length: 15 residues. The CDR3 DNA reads as TGTGCCAGCAGCTTGGGACCGGGGAGCAAAAACATTCAGTACTTC. Encoded protein: CASSLGPGSKNIQYF.

The chain couples TRBV29-1 to TRBJ2-7; tentatively, D is TRBD1 (5 bases). The CDR3 runs to 12 residues. The germline V and J ends were trimmed by 1 base and 2 bases, with 6 bases remaining between them. Germline CDR1 is SQVTM and CDR2 is ANQGSEA. The CDR3 region is CSVEGTTYEQYF. The CDR3 coding sequence is TGCAGCGTTGAAGGGACAACCTACGAGCAGTACTTC.

The chain links TRBV9 to TRBJ2-2, with D unresolved. The germline V and J ends were trimmed by 2 bases and 3 bases, with 5 bases remaining between them. Germline CDR1 is SGDLS and CDR2 is YYNGEE. This CDR3 is 13 amino acids long. The CDR3 here is CASSVKYTGELFF. The CDR3 nucleotides are TGTGCCAGCAGCGTGAAGTACACCGGGGAGCTGTTTTTT. Drawing the rest from reference TRBV9 and TRBJ2-2, the complete variable domain is DSGVTQTPKHLITATGQRVTLRCSPRSGDLSVYWYQQSLDQGLQFLIQYYNGEERAKGNILERFSAQQFPDLHSELNLSSLELGDSALYFCASSVKYTGELFFGEGSRLTVL.

This chain uses TRBV9 with TRBJ2-2, with D possibly TRBD2 on 5 matching bases. Germline V gene lookup returns CDR1 SGDLS and CDR2 YYNGEE. The CDR3 sequence is 15 residues long. The V and J ends lost 2 bases and 4 bases respectively, with 12 bases between them. CDR3 coding DNA: TGTGCCAGCAGCGTCGACGTGGACTTCACCGGGGAGCTGTTTTTT. Translation gives CASSVDVDFTGELFF. The complete variable domain, with remaining parts taken from reference TRBV9 and TRBJ2-2, reads DSGVTQTPKHLITATGQRVTLRCSPRSGDLSVYWYQQSLDQGLQFLIQYYNGEERAKGNILERFSAQQFPDLHSELNLSSLELGDSALYFCASSVDVDFTGELFFGEGSRLTVL.

Written as DNA, the CDR3 is TGTGCCACCAGTTGGACCGGAAGCAATGAGCAGTTCTTC. It codes for CATSWTGSNEQFF. The gene calls are TRBV24-1 and TRBJ2-1; D unresolved. The V gene's germline CDR1 is KGHDR and CDR2 SFDVKD. The CDR3 runs 13 residues. V gave up 6 bases and J gave up 6 bases, with 11 bases separating them.

The genes are TRBV6-5 and TRBJ2-7, with D possibly being TRBD1 (5 bases). V was clipped by 5 bases and J by 5 bases, with 16 bases between them. Per germline, CDR1 MNHEY and CDR2 SVGAGI. The CDR3 extends over 14 amino acids. CDR3 bases: TGTGCCAGCAGTACCCCACCCTGGGGCGACGAGCAGTACTTC. Translating gives CASSTPPWGDEQYF.

The chain links TRBV27 to TRBJ1-2, with D tentatively TRBD1 (5 bases). The CDR3 loop spans 13 amino acids. Germline V gene data show CDR1 as MNHEY and CDR2 as SMNVEV (reference sequence). Between the trimmed V and J ends, which lost 7 bases and 6 bases, there was a span of 15 bases. The CDR3 here is CASTVGEGHGYTF. CDR3 coding DNA: TGTGCCAGCACCGTAGGGGAGGGGCATGGCTACACCTTC.

This clone appeared once. The genes are TRBV29-1 and TRBJ1-6; 8 positions agree with TRBD1. CDR3 size: 15 residues. Germline lookup yields CDR1 SQVTM and CDR2 ANQGSEA. The V and J ends lost 4 bases and 1 base, in that order; junction bases with no gene match: 3. The CDR3 loop reads CSVGRGRSYNSPLHF. CDR3 sequence (DNA): TGCAGCGTTGGCAGGGGGCGTTCCTATAATTCACCCCTCCACTTT.

The chain links TRBV20-1 to TRBJ2-7; D perhaps matches TRBD2 (6 bases). Trimming stripped 3 bases from V and 6 bases from J, with 18 bases between. The CDR3 totals 14 residues. CDR1 and CDR2 from the germline V gene are DFQATT and SNEGSKA (reference sequence). CDR3 coding DNA: TGCAGTGCTAGTTCCGGGAGCTTTGTCGGCGAGCAGTACTTC. The encoded protein is CSASSGSFVGEQYF.

This clone was counted once. J is TRBJ2-1 and V is TRBV5-1, with 11 bases identical to TRBD2. V was clipped by 0 bases and J by 10 bases; unmatched bases: 9. Germline V gene lookup returns CDR1 SGHRS and CDR2 YFSETQ. This CDR3 has 16 amino acids. The CDR3 DNA is TGCGCCAGCAGCTTGGTATTAGCGGGGGGGCTTGAGGAGCAGTTCTTC. It encodes CASSLVLAGGLEEQFF.

The chain employs TRBV28 and TRBJ1-1; TRBD1 might be the D (5 bases). Germline values: CDR1 MDHEN, CDR2 SYDVKM. The CDR3 runs to 16 residues. V was clipped by 2 bases and J by 0 bases, with 13 bases between them. For the CDR3, the DNA is TGTGCCAGCAGTTTACAGGGAGGGGCGTTGAACACTGAAGCTTTCTTT. It codes for CASSLQGGALNTEAFF.

The V gene is TRBV10-3, the J gene TRBJ2-7; 7 nucleotides match TRBD1. With 3 bases clipped from V and 2 bases from J, the junction kept 10 bases outside the gene matches. The CDR3 totals 16 residues. Germline V gene sequence: CDR1 ENHRY, CDR2 SYGVKD. The CDR3 here is CAISDPETGNAYEQYF. CDR3 DNA sequence: TGTGCCATCAGTGATCCTGAGACAGGGAATGCCTACGAGCAGTACTTC.

J is TRBJ2-1 and V is TRBV7-2; D is perhaps TRBD2 (6 bases). V lost 3 bases, J lost 8 bases, and 11 bases lay in between. CDR1 is SGHTA and CDR2 is FQGNSA in the germline V gene. The CDR3 runs 13 residues. CDR3 region: CASSFGGWDEQFF. CDR3 bases: TGTGCCAGCAGCTTTGGAGGGTGGGATGAGCAGTTCTTC.

The chain combines TRBV5-8 with TRBJ1-5; TRBD1 might be the D (6 bases). This CDR3 region has 16 residues. Germline-derived CDR1 and CDR2 are SGHTS and YDEGEE. V lost 1 base, J lost 5 bases, and 16 bases lay in between. The CDR3 loop is CASSLLGRGRDQPQHF. The CDR3 DNA sequence: TGTGCCAGCAGCTTGCTTGGCAGGGGCCGCGATCAGCCCCAGCATTTT.

This chain links TRBV6-1 with TRBJ1-1; the match to TRBD1 covers 9 bases. Germline V lookup: CDR1 MNHNS, CDR2 SASEGT. Trimming removed 3 bases from V and 5 bases from J; junction bases left unmatched: 7. This CDR3 contains 15 residues. CDR3 nucleotide sequence: TGTGCCAGCAGTGAGCCCGGACAGGGGTCGACTGAAGCTTTCTTT. Translation: CASSEPGQGSTEAFF.

The chain links TRBV3-1 (or the pseudogene TRBV3-2) to TRBJ2-3; D unclear. CDR1 and CDR2 from the germline V gene are LGHDT and YNNKEL (reference sequence). The CDR3 covers 18 residues. Trimming took off 0 bases at V and 6 bases at J, with 22 bases between the two ends. The CDR3 reads CASSQESPLEYRRDTQYF. CDR3 nucleotides: TGTGCCAGCAGCCAAGAATCTCCCCTAGAATATCGTCGCGATACGCAGTATTTT.

In this sample, this clone turned up a few times. The V gene is TRBV20-1, the J gene TRBJ2-5; D is uncertain. There are 10 residues in the CDR3. From germline, CDR1 is DFQATT and CDR2 SNEGSKA (reference sequence). Trimming left V 6 bases short and J 4 bases short, with 6 bases between. The CDR3: CSAGRETQYF. DNA of the CDR3: TGCAGTGCAGGGCGAGAGACCCAGTACTTC.

The chain carries TRBV5-1 and TRBJ1-2; D not resolved. The CDR3 is 13 amino acids. The germline V gene has CDR1 SGHRS and CDR2 YFSETQ. V dropped 7 bases and J dropped 6 bases, with 16 bases sitting between them. CDR3 in amino acids: CASASGSKDGYTF. CDR3 in DNA: TGCGCCAGCGCATCGGGCAGTAAGGATGGCTACACCTTC.

The chain combines TRBV12-2 with TRBJ1-4. TRBV12-2 represents a pseudogene. The CDR3 loop spans 17 amino acids. The DNA for the CDR3 is TGTGCAAGTCGCTTCCTCTCGAATCCAGCCTCTAATGAAAAACTGTTTTTT. Translating it yields CASRFLSNPASNEKLFF.

The gene calls are TRBV19 and TRBJ2-5, with unresolved D. Germline V gene data show CDR1 as LNHDA and CDR2 as SQIVND (reference sequence). With 9 bases removed from V and 5 bases from J, the gap between germline ends came to 19 bases. The CDR3 loop spans 14 amino acids. CDR3 coding DNA: TGTGCCAGCCCCTGGGCTGGGGTAGGGGAGACCCAGTACTTC. This sequence encodes CASPWAGVGETQYF.

V gene TRBV5-1 combines with J gene TRBJ2-7; tentatively, D is TRBD1 (6 bases). The CDR3 loop spans 16 amino acids. Germline CDR1 SGHRS, CDR2 YFSETQ. Trimming took off 5 bases at V and 0 bases at J, with 18 bases between the two ends. The CDR3 DNA follows: TGCGCCAGCAGTCTTCGGACCGGGACAAACTCCTACGAGCAGTACTTC. Encoded protein: CASSLRTGTNSYEQYF.

The chain links TRBV7-2 to TRBJ1-1; D is undetermined. CDR1 and CDR2 from the germline V gene are SGHTA and FQGNSA. The ends were cut back, 5 bases at V and 1 base at J, with 8 bases in the middle. This CDR3 has 13 amino acids. CDR3 protein: CASSPGRNTEAFF. The CDR3, as DNA: TGTGCCAGCAGCCCCGGACGGAACACTGAAGCTTTCTTT.

V is TRBV2 and J is TRBJ1-5; D remains ambiguous. The germline V gene encodes CDR1 SNHLY and CDR2 FYNNEI. V was cut by 1 base and J by 0 bases, with 7 bases left in between. The CDR3 contains 15 residues. CDR3 bases: TGTGCCAGCAGTGAAGTTACAGATAGCAATCAGCCCCAGCATTTT. Translating gives CASSEVTDSNQPQHF.

The chain uses TRBV5-1 and TRBJ2-3; TRBD2 aligns across 11 bases. The CDR3 runs to 23 residues. The ends lost 1 base at V and 2 bases at J; junction bases unmatched: 24. The V gene's germline CDR1 is SGHRS and CDR2 YFSETQ. CDR3 amino acids: CASSLPLPGTQGLAVVYTDTQYF. The CDR3 region has the DNA TGCGCCAGCAGCTTGCCCCTACCCGGGACTCAGGGACTAGCGGTTGTCTACACAGATACGCAGTATTTT.

This clone has only one observation. The CDR3 nucleotides read TGCAGCGTGTTAGGACAGGGGGCGAGGCTTGGCGAGCAGTACTTC. Its protein is CSVLGQGARLGEQYF. J is TRBJ2-7 and V is TRBV29-1; 11 bases match TRBD1. The junction had 13 bases not matched to a gene; V was cut back by 6 bases and J by 6 bases. From germline, CDR1 is SQVTM and CDR2 ANQGSEA. This CDR3 is built from 15 residues.

The chain employs TRBV11-2 and TRBJ2-2; 8 nucleotides match TRBD2. Trimming at V came to 2 bases and at J to 4 bases, leaving 3 bases not matched to a gene. CDR3 length: 15 residues. CDR1 and CDR2 (germline): SGHAT, FQNNGV. CDR3 nucleotide sequence: TGTGCCAGCAGCTTACTGGCGGGGGGCACCGGGGAGCTGTTTTTT. Its translation: CASSLLAGGTGELFF.

The chain employs TRBV9 and TRBJ1-1; weak D call: TRBD1 (5 bases). Trimming took off 4 bases at V and 3 bases at J, with 16 bases between the two ends. Germline V gene lookup returns CDR1 SGDLS and CDR2 YYNGEE. CDR3 length: 15 amino acids. Here the CDR3 reads CASSSGARWDTEAFF. CDR3 coding DNA: TGTGCCAGCAGCTCCGGGGCGCGATGGGACACTGAAGCTTTCTTT.

About this clone: Germline and junction disagree at one end, which may indicate a read error. The sample contains more than one DNA sequence encoding this CDR3. This CDR3 reads CARGTDEQYF. CDR3 bases: TGTGCGAGAGGGACCGACGAACAGTACTTC. The V call is TRBV11-3, the J call TRBJ2-7; either TRBD1 or TRBD2 may supply D (5 bases each). The CDR3 covers 10 residues. The germline V gene has CDR1 SGHNT and CDR2 YENEEA.

CDR3 amino acids: CASSLGTGGGETQYF. The CDR3 nucleotides are TGTGCCAGCAGCTTAGGGACAGGGGGCGGGGAGACCCAGTACTTC. The chain carries TRBV7-3 and TRBJ2-5; 12 nucleotides match TRBD1. V lost 2 bases, J lost 5 bases, and 3 bases stayed unmatched. There are 15 residues in the CDR3. Germline V lookup: CDR1 SGHTA, CDR2 FQGTGA.